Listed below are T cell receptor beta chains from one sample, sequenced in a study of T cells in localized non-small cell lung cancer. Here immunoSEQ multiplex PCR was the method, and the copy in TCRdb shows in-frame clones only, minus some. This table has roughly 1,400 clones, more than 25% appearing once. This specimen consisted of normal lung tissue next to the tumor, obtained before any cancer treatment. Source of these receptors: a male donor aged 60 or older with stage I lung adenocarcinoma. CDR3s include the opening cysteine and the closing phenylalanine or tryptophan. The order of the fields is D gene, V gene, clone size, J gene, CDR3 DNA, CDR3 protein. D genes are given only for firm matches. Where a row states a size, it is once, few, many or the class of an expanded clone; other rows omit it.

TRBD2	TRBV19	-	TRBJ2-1	TGTGCCAGTAGTAAGTATCCCGCGGCTAGCGGCTACAATGAGCAGTTCTTC	CASSKYPAASGYNEQFF
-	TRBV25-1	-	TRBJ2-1	TGTGCCAGCAGTGAATCAGGTTCGAGCTCCTACAATGAGCAGTTCTTC	CASSESGSSSYNEQFF
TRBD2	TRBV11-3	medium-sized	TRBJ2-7	TGTGCCAGCAGCGGGGGGACTAGCGGCACCTACGAGCAGTACTTC	CASSGGTSGTYEQYF
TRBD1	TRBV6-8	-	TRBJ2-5	TGTGCCAGCAGTTACTTCGGGACAGCCGGAGAGGAGACCCAGTACTTC	CASSYFGTAGEETQYF
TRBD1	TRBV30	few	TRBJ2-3	TGTGCCTGGAGCCAGGGGACAGGCCTCCATACGCAGTATTTT	CAWSQGTGLHTQYF
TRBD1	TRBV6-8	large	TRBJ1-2	TGTGCCAGCAGTGACACGGGACAGGCGCCTTTTTATGGCTACACCTTC	CASSDTGQAPFYGYTF
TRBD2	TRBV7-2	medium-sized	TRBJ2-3	TGTGCCAGTGCCGGGGCGGGAGAAGATACGCAGTATTTT	CASAGAGEDTQYF
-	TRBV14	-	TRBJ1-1	TGTGCCAGCAGCGGGAGGCGGAACACTGAAGCTTTCTTT	CASSGRRNTEAFF
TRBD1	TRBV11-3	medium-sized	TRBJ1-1	TGTGCCAGCAGCACCAGACAGGGGAGGACTGAAGCTTTCTTT	CASSTRQGRTEAFF
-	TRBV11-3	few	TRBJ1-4	TGTGCCAGCAGCCCAAGAGAATCTAATGAAAAACTGTTTTTT	CASSPRESNEKLFF
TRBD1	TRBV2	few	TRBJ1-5	TGTGCCAGCAGTGGAGAGACAGGGCGCAATCAGCCCCAGCATTTT	CASSGETGRNQPQHF
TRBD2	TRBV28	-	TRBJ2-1	TGTGCCAGCAGTCAAGGGACTAGCGGGATACACTCCTACAATGAGCAGTTCTTC	CASSQGTSGIHSYNEQFF
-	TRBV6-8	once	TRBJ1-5	TGTGCCAGCAGTTACTCGGGGACCGGCAATCAGCCCCAGCATTTT	CASSYSGTGNQPQHF
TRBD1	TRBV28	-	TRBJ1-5	TGTGCCAGCAGTTCTGACAGGGGGCTAAATCAGCCCCAGCATTTT	CASSSDRGLNQPQHF
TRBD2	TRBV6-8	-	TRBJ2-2	TGTGCCAGCAGTTACCCGACTAGCGGGAGGGCCAGCACCGGGGAGCTGTTTTTT	CASSYPTSGRASTGELFF
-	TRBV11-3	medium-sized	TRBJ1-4	TGTGCCAGCAGCTCACGGGCAGACCCCGAGGGTGAAAAACTGTTTTTT	CASSSRADPEGEKLFF
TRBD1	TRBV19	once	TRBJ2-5	TGTGCCAGTAGTATAGAGACAGGGCAGGGGATCCGCGAGACCCAGTACTTC	CASSIETGQGIRETQYF
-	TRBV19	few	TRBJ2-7	TGTGCCAGTAGTATAGATCCTAGGTCACCGACCTACGAGCAGTACTTC	CASSIDPRSPTYEQYF
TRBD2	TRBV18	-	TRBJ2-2	TGTGCCAGCTCAGGGACTAGCGGGACCGGGGAGCTGTTTTTT	CASSGTSGTGELFF
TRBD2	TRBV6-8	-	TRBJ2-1	TGTGCCAGCAGTTACCGCCCTAGCGGGTCGGGGAATGAGCAGTTCTTC	CASSYRPSGSGNEQFF
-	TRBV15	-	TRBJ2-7	TGTGCCACCAGCAGAGATAGGGGGGCTAGCTCCTACGAGCAGTACTTC	CATSRDRGASSYEQYF
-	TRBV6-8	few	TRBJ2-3	TGTGCCAGCAGTGACAATCCGGGCTCAGATACGCAGTATTTT	CASSDNPGSDTQYF
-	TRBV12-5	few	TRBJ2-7	TGTGCTAGTGGTTTGTGGGGGACAAGAAGATATTGGGGCCTCTCCTACGAGCAGTACTTC	CASGLWGTRRYWGLSYEQYF
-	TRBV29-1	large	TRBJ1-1	TGCAGCGTTGTGGGCGTCTGGGAACACGAGAACACTGAAGCTTTCTTT	CSVVGVWEHENTEAFF
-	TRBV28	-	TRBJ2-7	TGTGCCAGCAGTTTACACGGGAAACCCTACGAGCAGTACTTC	CASSLHGKPYEQYF
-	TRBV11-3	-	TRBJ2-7	TGTGCCAGCAGCTTGGCTGACAGGTCCTACGAGCAGTACTTC	CASSLADRSYEQYF
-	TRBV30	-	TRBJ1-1	TGTGCCTGGAGCCTTGCAGGGGACCCGAACACTGAAGCTTTCTTT	CAWSLAGDPNTEAFF
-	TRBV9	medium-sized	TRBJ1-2	TGTGCCAGCAGCGCACAACTGGCCGGAGGGGGCTACACCTTC	CASSAQLAGGGYTF
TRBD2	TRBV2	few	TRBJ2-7	TGTGCCAGCAGCGCTGAGGCGGGGGAGGAGCAGTACTTC	CASSAEAGEEQYF
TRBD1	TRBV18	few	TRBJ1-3	TGTGCCAGCTCACCCGAGGGACAGGGGTTATATTTT	CASSPEGQGLYF
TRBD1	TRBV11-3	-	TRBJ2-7	TGTGCCAGCTCCGCTCCGGGACAGGGGACCTTGGAGCAGTACTTC	CASSAPGQGTLEQYF
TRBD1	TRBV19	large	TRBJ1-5	TGTGCCAGTAGTTTAAGAGGACAGGGCAGAGGCAATCAGCCCCAGCATTTT	CASSLRGQGRGNQPQHF
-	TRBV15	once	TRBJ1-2	TGTGCCACCAGCCGACTAGGACAGCGGGGGGTTCATGGCTACACCTTC	CATSRLGQRGVHGYTF
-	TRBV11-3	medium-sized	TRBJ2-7	TGTGCCAGCAGCTTAGTCGGAGAGGGTGGGGAGCAGTACTTC	CASSLVGEGGEQYF
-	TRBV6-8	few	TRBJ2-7	TGTGCCAGCAGTTACTCGGCCTCGACAGGATCGACCTACGAGCAGTACTTC	CASSYSASTGSTYEQYF
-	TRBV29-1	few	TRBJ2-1	TGCAGCGTTGAAGGGCACGAGGGATCGAGCTCCTACAATGAGCAGTTCTTC	CSVEGHEGSSSYNEQFF
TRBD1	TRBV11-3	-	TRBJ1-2	TGTGCCAGCAGCTTCTTGGACAGGGGCCTTGGCTACACCTTC	CASSFLDRGLGYTF
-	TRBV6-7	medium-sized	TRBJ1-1	TGTGCCAGCAGTCTAGGGACTGAAGCTTTCTTT	CASSLGTEAFF
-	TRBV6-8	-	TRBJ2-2	TGTGCCAGCAATGGGCGAGGGGTCACCGGGGAGCTGTTTTTT	CASNGRGVTGELFF
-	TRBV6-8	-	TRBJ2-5	TGTGCCAGCAGTTCACTCGGCGAGACCCAGTACTTC	CASSSLGETQYF
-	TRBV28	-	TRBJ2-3	TGTGCCAGCAGTCAAACTGGAGAACTTAGCACAGATACGCAGTATTTT	CASSQTGELSTDTQYF
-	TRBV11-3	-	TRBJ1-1	TGTGCCAGCAGCTTAAGGGACTTGAACACTGAAGCTTTCTTT	CASSLRDLNTEAFF
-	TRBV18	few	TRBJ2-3	TGTGCCAGCTCACCACCGACGGGGGGCACAGATACGCAGTATTTT	CASSPPTGGTDTQYF
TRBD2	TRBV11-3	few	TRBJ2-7	TGTGCCAGCAGCTCCGGGACTAGCGGGAGGGGGTCCTACGAGCAGTACTTC	CASSSGTSGRGSYEQYF
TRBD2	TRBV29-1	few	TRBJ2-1	TGCAGCGTTCCTAGCGGGAGGGGTGAGCAGTTCTTC	CSVPSGRGEQFF
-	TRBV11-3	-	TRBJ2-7	TGTGCCAGCAGCCCTACGGGGAGGCAGTACGAGCAGTACTTC	CASSPTGRQYEQYF
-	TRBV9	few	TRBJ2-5	TGTGCCAGCAGTGATGAAGGGATGGAGACCCAGTACTTC	CASSDEGMETQYF
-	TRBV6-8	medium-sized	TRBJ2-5	TGTGCCAGCAGTTACGCTCTCGCGGACGGGGAGACCCAGTACTTC	CASSYALADGETQYF
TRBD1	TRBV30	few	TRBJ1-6	TGTGCCTGGAGCACGGGACAGGGTTTTTATAATTCACCCCTCCACTTT	CAWSTGQGFYNSPLHF
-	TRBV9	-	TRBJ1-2	TGTGCCAGCAGCGTAGTCCAGGGGTCGGACTATGGCTACACCTTC	CASSVVQGSDYGYTF
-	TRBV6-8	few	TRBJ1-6	TGTGCCAGCAAGGCAGTAAATTCACCCCTCCACTTT	CASKAVNSPLHF
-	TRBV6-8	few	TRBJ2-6	TGTGCCAGCAGTCTTAACACCGCTGAGGCGGCTGGGGCCAACGTCCTGACTTTC	CASSLNTAEAAGANVLTF
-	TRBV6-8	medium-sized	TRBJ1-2	TGTGCCAGCAGCGCCAATAACTATGGCTACACCTTC	CASSANNYGYTF
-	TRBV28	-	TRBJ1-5	TGTGCCAGCAGGCCAAGGGGTTCGCCCCAGCATTTT	CASRPRGSPQHF
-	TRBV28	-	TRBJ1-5	TGTGCCAGCAGTGGGGACACTTCTAGCAATCAGCCCCAGCATTTT	CASSGDTSSNQPQHF
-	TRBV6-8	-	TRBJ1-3	TGTGCCAGCAGGAGGGGCTCTGGAAACACCATATATTTT	CASRRGSGNTIYF
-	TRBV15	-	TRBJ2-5	TGTGCCACCAGCAGACCACAGGGTTGGGAGACCCAGTACTTC	CATSRPQGWETQYF
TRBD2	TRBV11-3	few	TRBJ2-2	TGTGCCAGCAGCGATCGGGGGGACACCGGGGAGCTGTTTTTT	CASSDRGDTGELFF
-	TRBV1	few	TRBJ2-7	TGCGCCAGCAGCCAAGGACTAGGGGCCTACGAGCAGTACTTC	CASSQGLGAYEQYF